A selection of T cell receptor beta chains follows, all from one sample in a study of blood T cell repertoires in COVID-19. Measured with immunoSEQ multiplex PCR; TCRdb has only the in-frame clones, and not every one. The sample shows around 150,000 clones, more than 75% of them seen only once. Sample: peripheral blood. These receptors all stem from a woman aged 50 to 60 with acute or convalescent COVID-19. Each CDR3 is given with its conserved first and last residue. D genes are given only for firm matches. Rows may omit the clone size; those that give it use once, few, many or a size class.

j_call | d_call | v_call | clone_size | cdr3_aa | cdr3_nt
TRBJ2-7 | - | TRBV28 | once | CASSLSGVGEQYF | TGTGCCAGCAGTTTATCAGGGGTTGGCGAGCAGTACTTC
TRBJ2-7 | TRBD1 | TRBV27 | - | CASRDRLSYEQYF | TGTGCCAGTAGGGACAGGCTCTCCTACGAGCAGTACTTC
TRBJ1-1 | - | TRBV27 | - | CASSLTGLNTEAFF | TGTGCCAGCAGTTTGACAGGACTGAACACTGAAGCTTTCTTT
TRBJ2-1 | - | TRBV19 | - | CASSPASNEQFF | TGTGCCAGTAGTCCCGCGAGCAATGAGCAGTTCTTC
TRBJ1-2 | - | TRBV7-2 | few | CASSSPGKGDYGYTF | TGTGCCAGCAGCTCCCCCGGGAAGGGTGACTATGGCTACACCTTC
TRBJ1-2 | - | TRBV5-6 | once | CASSLGQADGYTF | TGTGCCAGCAGCTTGGGGCAGGCCGACGGCTACACCTTC
TRBJ1-2 | - | TRBV27 | few | CASSSSGARSYGYTF | TGTGCCAGCAGTTCATCAGGGGCGCGAAGCTATGGCTACACCTTC
TRBJ1-3 | - | TRBV19 | - | CASILTRGSSGNTIYF | TGTGCCAGTATCCTAACCCGGGGAAGCTCTGGAAACACCATATATTTT
TRBJ1-6 | TRBD1 | TRBV2 | - | CASSEDRDRGNSPLHF | TGTGCCAGCAGCGAAGACCGGGACAGGGGAAATTCACCCCTCCACTTT
TRBJ2-7 | TRBD1 | TRBV12-5 | - | CASGQGSEQYF | TGTGCTAGTGGACAGGGGTCCGAGCAGTACTTC
TRBJ2-7 | - | TRBV11-2 | once | CASSLDDRVHEQYF | TGTGCCAGCAGCTTAGATGACCGGGTCCACGAGCAGTACTTC
TRBJ2-2 | - | TRBV27 | - | CASSLQGRNTGELFF | TGTGCCAGCAGTTTACAGGGGAGGAACACCGGGGAGCTGTTTTTT
TRBJ2-1 | - | TRBV3-1/TRBV3-2 | - | CASSQETGEQFF | TGTGCCAGCAGCCAAGAAACGGGAGAGCAGTTCTTC
TRBJ2-6 | - | TRBV9 | few | CASSVVRGPGAGANVLTF | TGTGCCAGCAGCGTAGTAAGAGGACCCGGGGCTGGGGCCAACGTCCTGACTTTC
TRBJ1-4 | - | TRBV3-1/TRBV3-2 | - | CASSMGEGEKLFF | TGTGCCAGCTCAATGGGCGAAGGCGAAAAACTGTTTTTT
TRBJ1-1 | - | TRBV4-3 | - | CASSQDLTVTEAFF | TGCGCCAGCAGCCAAGACTTGACAGTCACTGAAGCTTTCTTT
TRBJ2-2 | - | TRBV20-1 | - | CSASLNSYGPGELFF | TGCAGTGCTAGTTTGAATAGCTATGGCCCCGGGGAGCTGTTTTTT
TRBJ1-2 | - | TRBV5-1 | - | CASSLAGFDYGYTF | TGCGCCAGCAGCTTGGCGGGGTTTGACTATGGCTACACCTTC
TRBJ1-2 | TRBD1 | TRBV5-5 | - | CASSLNGQGYYGYTF | TGTGCCAGCAGCTTGAATGGACAGGGGTACTATGGCTACACCTTC
TRBJ1-4 | TRBD1 | TRBV5-6 | - | CASSRTGEDEKLFF | TGTGCCAGCAGCCGGACAGGGGAAGACGAAAAACTGTTTTTT
TRBJ2-4 | TRBD2 | TRBV2 | - | CASSNGLAVSLNIQYF | TGTGCCAGCAGTAACGGACTAGCGGTTTCCCTCAACATTCAGTACTTC
TRBJ1-5 | - | TRBV19 | - | CASSKELNQPQHF | TGTGCCAGTAGTAAGGAGCTAAATCAGCCCCAGCATTTT
TRBJ1-4 | - | TRBV9 | - | CASSVGRSTNEKLFF | TGTGCCAGCAGCGTAGGGAGATCAACTAATGAAAAACTGTTTTTT
TRBJ1-2 | - | TRBV5-1 | - | CASSVIGDVGYTF | TGCGCCAGCAGCGTTATCGGGGATGTTGGCTACACCTTC
TRBJ1-6 | TRBD1 | TRBV28 | - | CASSPLGQGNSPLHF | TGTGCCAGCAGTCCCCTGGGACAGGGAAATTCACCCCTCCACTTT
TRBJ2-1 | - | TRBV14 | - | CASSQGLFEQFF | TGTGCCAGCAGCCAAGGACTTTTTGAGCAGTTCTTC
TRBJ1-5 | TRBD1 | TRBV9 | few | CASSVGTENQPQHF | TGTGCCAGCAGCGTTGGGACAGAGAATCAGCCCCAGCATTTT
TRBJ2-2 | TRBD1 | TRBV14 | - | CASSQDGTGGLTGELFF | TGTGCCAGCAGCCAAGACGGAACAGGGGGACTCACCGGGGAGCTGTTTTTT
TRBJ1-5 | TRBD1 | TRBV16 | - | CASSLRTGVSNQPQHF | TGTGCCAGCAGCCTACGGACAGGGGTGAGCAATCAGCCCCAGCATTTT
TRBJ1-5 | - | TRBV28 | - | CASTGWSQPQHF | TGTGCCAGCACTGGGTGGAGTCAGCCCCAGCATTTT
TRBJ2-3 | - | TRBV6-2/TRBV6-3 | - | CASSYLAGSDTQYF | TGTGCCAGCAGTTACTTGGCAGGATCAGATACGCAGTATTTT
TRBJ1-2 | - | TRBV28 | - | CASSSGGPDIYGYTF | TGTGCCAGCAGCTCGGGGGGCCCAGATATCTATGGCTACACCTTC
TRBJ2-7 | TRBD2 | TRBV7-2 | - | CASSFGGDSYEQYF | TGTGCCAGCAGCTTTGGGGGGGACTCCTACGAGCAGTACTTC
TRBJ2-1 | TRBD1 | TRBV5-6 | - | CASSPWTGRYNEQFF | TGTGCCAGCAGCCCATGGACAGGACGATACAATGAGCAGTTCTTC
TRBJ2-3 | - | TRBV6-1 | - | CASSEAHRTSTDTQYF | TGTGCCAGCAGTGAAGCTCACCGAACTAGCACAGATACGCAGTATTTT
TRBJ1-5 | TRBD1 | TRBV29-1 | few | CSVGGQESQPQHF | TGCAGCGTGGGGGGACAGGAGAGTCAGCCCCAGCATTTT
TRBJ2-1 | TRBD2 | TRBV29-1 | - | CSVERPTSVSLDEQFF | TGCAGCGTTGAGAGGCCGACTAGCGTGTCGTTAGATGAGCAGTTCTTC
TRBJ1-6 | - | TRBV27 | - | CASMRTAWDSPLHF | TGTGCCAGCATGAGGACAGCGTGGGATTCACCCCTCCACTTT
TRBJ1-1 | - | TRBV9 | - | CASSTRLGQGWNEDTEAFF | TGTGCCAGCAGCACAAGACTGGGTCAGGGGTGGAATGAGGACACTGAAGCTTTCTTT
TRBJ2-1 | TRBD1 | TRBV25-1 | - | CASSAGQGVYDNEQFF | TGTGCCAGCAGTGCAGGACAGGGGGTTTACGACAATGAGCAGTTCTTC
TRBJ1-5 | TRBD1 | TRBV28 | - | CASSDTGGDNQPQHF | TGTGCCAGCAGTGATACAGGGGGCGATAATCAGCCCCAGCATTTT
TRBJ1-5 | TRBD1 | TRBV2 | - | CASSEASGRGNQPQHF | TGTGCCAGCAGTGAAGCCTCGGGCAGGGGGAATCAGCCCCAGCATTTT
TRBJ2-3 | TRBD2 | TRBV9 | - | CASSVARGDTDTQYF | TGTGCCAGCAGCGTAGCGCGGGGGGACACAGATACGCAGTATTTT
TRBJ1-2 | TRBD1 | TRBV27 | - | CASSSGPGGQYTF | TGTGCCAGCTCTTCCGGGCCAGGGGGACAATACACCTTC
TRBJ2-7 | - | TRBV28 | - | CASRQGLSYEQYF | TGTGCCAGCAGGCAGGGTTTGTCCTACGAGCAGTACTTC
TRBJ1-3 | - | TRBV4-3 | - | CASSPQSSGNTIYF | TGCGCCAGCAGCCCTCAGTCCTCTGGAAACACCATATATTTT
TRBJ1-5 | TRBD1 | TRBV5-1 | - | CASSPGGQGNQPQHF | TGCGCCAGCAGCCCCGGCGGACAGGGTAATCAGCCCCAGCATTTT
TRBJ2-1 | TRBD1 | TRBV9 | - | CASSAEAGQVHNEQFF | TGTGCCAGCAGCGCCGAGGCGGGACAGGTCCACAATGAGCAGTTCTTC